One and the same sample provided the 5 T cell receptor beta chains below, sequenced in a study of cytomegalovirus exposure and HLA in healthy donors. Profiling relied on immunoSEQ multiplex PCR, and the TCRdb table lists in-frame clones only, not all of them. The sample has under 75,000 clones, approximately 86% seen once. The sample consisted of PBMCs. The origin of the receptors is a man aged 25-45 years in good health and CMV-seronegative.

The rearrangement links TRBV5-1 to TRBJ2-5; D perhaps matches TRBD1 (6 bases). The V end was cut by 0 bases, the J end by 1 base, with 10 bases between. This CDR3 region has 15 residues. Germline assignment: CDR1 SGHRS and CDR2 YFSETQ. DNA for the CDR3: TGCGCCAGCAGCTTGGTCCAGGGGAGCCAAGAGACCCAGTACTTC. This gives the protein CASSLVQGSQETQYF. The entire variable domain, with the rest obtained from reference TRBV5-1 and TRBJ2-5, is as follows: KAGVTQTPRYLIKTRGQQVTLSCSPISGHRSVSWYQQTPGQGLQFLFEYFSETQRNKGNFPGRFSGRQFSNSRSEMNVSTLELGDSALYLCASSLVQGSQETQYFGPGTRLLVL.

In its sample, this clone was seen a few times. V is TRBV7-9 and J is TRBJ2-4, with D perhaps TRBD2 (6 bases). Per germline, CDR1 SEHNR and CDR2 FQNEAQ (reference sequence). Deletions cut 4 bases from V and 8 bases from J, with 24 bases between. The CDR3 is made up of 17 amino acids. CDR3 region: CASSYTSSGEGVDIQYF. Written as DNA, the CDR3 is TGTGCCAGCAGCTACACTAGTAGCGGTGAGGGAGTAGACATTCAGTACTTC.

This rearrangement joins TRBV4-1 to TRBJ2-1; 10 nucleotides align to TRBD1. The ends lost 4 bases at V and 6 bases at J; junction bases unmatched: 6. Germline lookup yields CDR1 MGHRA and CDR2 YSYEKL. The CDR3 runs to 15 residues. The CDR3 region has the DNA TGCGCCAGCAGCCCCGGGACAGGGGACCTCAATGAGCAGTTCTTC. It is translated as CASSPGTGDLNEQFF.

V gene TRBV7-8 combines with J gene TRBJ2-1; D perhaps matches TRBD2 (6 bases). This CDR3 has 13 amino acids. Per germline, CDR1 SGHVS and CDR2 FQNEAQ. V was shortened by 5 bases and J by 9 bases, with 14 bases between the two germline ends. The CDR3 loop reads CASSPTGTGEQFF. The CDR3 region has the DNA TGTGCCAGCAGCCCTACCGGGACTGGTGAGCAGTTCTTC. The full variable domain, its missing parts supplied by reference TRBV7-8 and TRBJ2-1, is GAGVSQSPRYKVAKRGQDVALRCDPISGHVSLFWYQQALGQGPEFLTYFQNEAQLDKSGLPSDRFFAERPEGSVSTLKIQRTQQEDSAVYLCASSPTGTGEQFFGPGTRLTVL.

J is TRBJ1-5 and V is TRBV5-1; D is ambiguous. Per the germline V gene, CDR1 is SGHRS and CDR2 is YFSETQ. V was cut by 2 bases and J by 3 bases, with 9 bases left in between. The CDR3 consists of 14 residues. The CDR3: CASSLLGPNQPQHF. The CDR3 nucleotides read TGCGCCAGCAGCTTATTGGGCCCCAATCAGCCCCAGCATTTT.